This is a list of T cell receptor beta chains from one sample in a study of monozygotic twins with inflammatory bowel disease. TCRdb re-called the 5' RACE reads, yielding one record per CDR3 amino acid sequence without DNA. In total, the table holds 350,000 to 500,000 distinct CDR3 sequences. Sequencing was performed on blood. These receptors all stem from a human donor with ulcerative colitis or Crohn's disease, or a healthy co-twin of an affected twin (not recorded which). The CDR3 runs from the conserved cysteine through the conserved F or W.

V gene	J gene	CDR3 protein
TRBV18	TRBJ2-7	CASSQTTGGPYEPYF
TRBV27	TRBJ2-7	CASSLRSRGHNQYF
TRBV7-2	TRBJ2-1	CASSLLSGGVEQFF
TRBV2	TRBJ2-5	CASSETGFGQETQYF
TRBV4-2	TRBJ2-1	CASSQATSGLRGSSYNEQFF
TRBV5-1	TRBJ2-7	CASSLQSGPTYEQYF
TRBV7-9	TRBJ2-5	CASSFRAGGETQYF
TRBV29-1	TRBJ1-1	CSVEKGSQTNTEAFF
TRBV12-3/TRBV12-4	TRBJ2-1	CASSLSDREDEQFF
TRBV10-3	TRBJ2-1	CAISGDHNEQFF
TRBV12-3/TRBV12-4	TRBJ1-2	CASSPTGGSNYGYTF
TRBV18	TRBJ1-5	CASSLRPGQGDQPQHF
TRBV24-1	TRBJ1-1	CATSDSRGVEAFF
TRBV28	TRBJ2-7	CASSPIPTGLYEQYF
TRBV2	TRBJ1-1	CASSDSRTDRDYKAFF
TRBV25-1	TRBJ1-2	CASSEFWYYGYTF
TRBV7-2	TRBJ1-2	CASSSREGQANYGYTF
TRBV15	TRBJ1-5	CATSNEGSNQPQHF
TRBV12-3/TRBV12-4	TRBJ2-3	CASSPGTTSTDTQYF
TRBV2	TRBJ2-7	CASKGDGVYEQYF
TRBV18	TRBJ1-1	CASYLKGPGDTEAFF
TRBV18	TRBJ1-4	CASSPVDRTNEKLFF
TRBV20-1	TRBJ2-1	CSARTSGKNEQFF
TRBV19	TRBJ2-5	CASSTGRGETQYF